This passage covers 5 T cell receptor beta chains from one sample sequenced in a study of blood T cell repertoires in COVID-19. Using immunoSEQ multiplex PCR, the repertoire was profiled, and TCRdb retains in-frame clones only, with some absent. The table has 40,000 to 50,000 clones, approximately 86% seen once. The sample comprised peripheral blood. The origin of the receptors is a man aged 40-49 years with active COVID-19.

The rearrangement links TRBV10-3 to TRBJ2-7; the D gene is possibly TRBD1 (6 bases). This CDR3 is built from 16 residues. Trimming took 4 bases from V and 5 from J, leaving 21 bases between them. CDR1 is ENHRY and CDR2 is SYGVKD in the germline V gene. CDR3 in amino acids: CAISGVDVGRGNEQYF. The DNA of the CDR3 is TGTGCCATCAGTGGAGTCGATGTGGGCAGGGGAAACGAGCAGTACTTC.

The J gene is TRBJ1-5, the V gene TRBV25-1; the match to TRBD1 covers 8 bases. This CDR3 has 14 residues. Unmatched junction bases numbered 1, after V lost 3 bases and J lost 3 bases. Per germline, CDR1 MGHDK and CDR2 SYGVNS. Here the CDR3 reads CASSDRGHNQPQHF. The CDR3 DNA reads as TGTGCCAGCAGTGACAGGGGGCACAATCAGCCCCAGCATTTT. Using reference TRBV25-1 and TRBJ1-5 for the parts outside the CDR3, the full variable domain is EADIYQTPRYLVIGTGKKITLECSQTMGHDKMYWYQQDPGMELHLIHYSYGVNSTEKGDLSSESTVSRIRTEHFPLTLESARPSHTSQYLCASSDRGHNQPQHFGDGTRLSIL.

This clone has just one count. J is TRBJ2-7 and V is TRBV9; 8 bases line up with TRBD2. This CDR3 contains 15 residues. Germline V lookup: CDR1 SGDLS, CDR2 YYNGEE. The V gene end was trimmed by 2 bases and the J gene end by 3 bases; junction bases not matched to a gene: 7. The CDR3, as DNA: TGTGCCAGCAGCGTGCGAGGGACTAGAAACTACGAGCAGTACTTC. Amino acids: CASSVRGTRNYEQYF.

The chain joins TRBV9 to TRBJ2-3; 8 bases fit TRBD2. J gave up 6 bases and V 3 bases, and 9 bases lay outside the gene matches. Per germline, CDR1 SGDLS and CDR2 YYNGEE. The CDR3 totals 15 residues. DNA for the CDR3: TGTGCCAGCAGCGCCACCGGGACTAGTACGGATACGCAGTATTTT. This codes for CASSATGTSTDTQYF.

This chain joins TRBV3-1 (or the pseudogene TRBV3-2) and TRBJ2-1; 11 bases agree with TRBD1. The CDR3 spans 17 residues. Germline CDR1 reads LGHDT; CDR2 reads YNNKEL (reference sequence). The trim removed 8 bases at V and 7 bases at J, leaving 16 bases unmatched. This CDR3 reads CASVRRSGTGGKNEQFF. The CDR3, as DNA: TGTGCCAGCGTACGGCGATCAGGGACAGGGGGAAAGAATGAGCAGTTCTTC.